This T cell receptor (beta chain) was documented in a study of cytomegalovirus exposure and HLA in healthy donors. PCR involved 60 Vbeta and 13 Jbeta primers. The method was immunoSEQ multiplex PCR; TCRdb's version includes in-frame clones alone and lacks a portion of them. The data show 120,000 to 150,000 clones, roughly 80% seen once. General study points: Common viral pathogens seemed, in a later analysis, to connect with several of the most significant clusters. Indistinguishability led to the exclusion of some V segments, TRBV6-2 and TRBV6-3 included.

This clone was seen just once. Its specificity is not known. After removal of 4 bases from V and 5 bases from J, the junction contained 7 bases not matched to a gene. Germline lookup yields CDR1 SGHRS and CDR2 YFSETQ. The CDR3 length is 14 residues. This sequence was found in a man aged 35 to 55 in good health and CMV-seronegative. The material sequenced was PBMCs. The J gene is TRBJ2-3, the V gene TRBV5-1, with TRBD2 matching 7 bases. The CDR3, as DNA: TGCGCCAGCAGCCCGGTGGGGGGGGTAGATACGCAGTATTTT. Translated: CASSPVGGVDTQYF.